Given below is one T cell receptor (beta chain) in context. The target of this receptor is not known. No base-level quality is on record; no much larger clone is a single base apart. There are 13 amino acids in the CDR3, from cysteine to phenylalanine inclusive. The sequence is cut down to CDR3 DNA, 39 bases in frame from base 1. V is pruned by 5 bases and J by 7 bases, leaving 4 bases of the junction without a gene match. The germline V gene provides CDR1 SGHRS and CDR2 YFSETQ. This record comes from a study of OX40 agonist ivuxolimab in advanced cancers. About the investigation overall: Ivuxolimab, which targeted the costimulatory receptor OX40 (CD134), was an agonistic, fully human IgG2 monoclonal antibody. In the dose-escalation cohort, 82.7% of patients were male, and the mean age was approximately 60 years, with a range of roughly 20 to 85. Of the 50 to 55 dose-escalation patients, hepatocellular carcinoma was present in about 20, melanoma in some 15, renal cell carcinoma in 9 and head and neck cancer in 9. Intravenous ivuxolimab was administered to patients every 2 weeks at six dose levels: 0.01, 0.1, 0.3, 1.5, 3 and 10 mg/kg. Partial responses occurred in three dose-escalation patients, of whom one had hepatocellular carcinoma and two had cutaneous melanoma. The paper reports the monotherapy dose-escalation portion (N of about 54 patients) of the phase I ivuxolimab trial. Prior anti-PD-1, anti-PD-L1 or anti-CTLA-4 therapy was permitted, and 40% of dose-escalation patients had received checkpoint inhibitors. Peripheral TCRbeta sequencing aimed to test whether ivuxolimab altered TCR sequence diversity and caused clonal T-cell expansion. Study-level results and caveats: Partial responders in the 0.1-3.0 mg/kg groups had among the lowest normalized peripheral clonal expansion, especially among CD8+ T cells. At doses from 0.1 to 3.0 mg/kg, clonal expansion was seen in both CD4+ and CD8+ blood T cells between baseline and week 6. After ivuxolimab, CD8+ T cells had more expanded clones than CD4+ T cells on average. The antigen specificity of the clonally expanded peripheral T cells was not determined. Low levels of normalized T-cell clonal expansion were also seen in some patients who did not respond.

Patients with autoimmune disease history or receiving systemic immunosuppression were excluded from the trial. Peripheral blood for TCR sequencing was collected from all dose cohorts at baseline, on cycle 4 day 1, and on cycle 7 day 1. The samples were taken from a phase I, first-in-human, multicenter, open-label dose-escalation trial of ivuxolimab. Adults with locally advanced or metastatic head and neck squamous cell, hepatocellular, melanoma or renal cell carcinoma were enrolled in the trial. CD4+ and CD8+ T cells were sorted separately from peripheral blood before TCR sequencing. Genomic DNA was isolated from the sorted cells so that the TCRbeta CDR3 region could be sequenced. TCRbeta CDR3 regions were sequenced using the immunoSEQ Assay. TCRdb took this table from immuneACCESS and kept in-frame rearrangements with V and J called. Such tables lack part of the clones; where checked against another copy, unresolved V genes explain under half of the gap, and the rest is unexplained. For this sample there are approximately 68,000 clones; approximately 92% appear just once. The ten largest clonotypes hold 8.5% to 10% of the sample.

The chain is encoded by TRBV5-1 joined to TRBJ2-1; TRBD1 agrees with 9 junctional bases. The receptor comes from an adult with an advanced solid tumor such as melanoma, head and neck, liver or kidney cancer. Specimen: CD4+ or CD8+ T cells sorted from blood, collected in a trial of the OX40 agonist ivuxolimab. The nucleotides are TGCGCCAGCAGTCTTGACAGGGGGAATGAGCAGTTCTTC. It translates to CASSLDRGNEQFF.